This TCR beta chain was captured by sequencing in a study of CDR3 diversity in severe acne. Each CDR3 protein is one row after TCRdb ran MiXCR on the PCR reads. The sample has about 90,000 distinct CDR3 sequences; around 50% are singletons. V gave up 0 bases and J gave up 4 bases, with 13 bases separating them. The V gene's germline CDR1 is SNHLY and CDR2 FYNNEI. The CDR3 contains 16 residues. The TCR was taken from a male donor in good health, serving as a control. What was sequenced was blood. The chain combines TRBV2 with TRBJ1-5, with no clear D. For the CDR3, the DNA is TGTGCCAGCAGTGAAGCGACCCTGGTTGGGAATCAGCCCCAGCATTTT. As protein: CASSEATLVGNQPQHF.